Detailed here is one T cell receptor (beta chain). What it binds is not known. The entry originates in a study of T cell repertoires in cytomegalovirus infection. Germline trimming cut 7 bases from V and 3 bases from J; bases unmatched to any gene: 8. CDR3 length: 15 residues. Per the germline V gene, CDR1 is MNHNY and CDR2 is SVGAGI (reference sequence). A single record per CDR3 protein comes from TCRdb applying MiXCR to the reads. The sample carries about 310,000 distinct CDR3 sequences, 25% recorded once. The genes are TRBV6-6 and TRBJ1-5, with 8 positions matching TRBD1. Sample: cultured PBMCs, taken from culture after CMV antigen stimulation. The TCR sequence derives from a human donor in good health (CMV status not recorded). Some clones in this sample may be carry-over from other donors' samples. CDR3 in DNA: TGTGCCAGCAAGAGAGGGACAGGAAACAATCAGCCCCAGCATTTT. It translates to CASKRGTGNNQPQHF.